A single T cell receptor beta chain is shown here with its context. Sequenced by immunoSEQ multiplex PCR; TCRdb stores in-frame clones only, minus some. The sample holds approximately 99,000 clones; about 96% are singletons and the top ten take approximately 0.38%. The data originate from a study of technical replicates of blood from a few donors. V gave up 3 bases and J gave up 1 base, with 12 bases separating them. The V gene's germline CDR1 is SGHRS and CDR2 YFSETQ. This CDR3 is built from 15 residues. The V gene is TRBV5-1, the J gene TRBJ2-3; unclear D gene. Sequenced sample: T cells isolated from PBMCs. The sequence was collected from a human donor in good health. For the CDR3, the DNA is TGCGCCAGCAGCTCCCAGACTTACGGCACAGATACGCAGTATTTT. Protein sequence: CASSSQTYGTDTQYF.